One sample yielded the 19 T cell receptor beta chains listed below, sequenced in a study of CD8+CD57+ T cells in acquired aplastic anemia. Genomic DNA, the template, was used for profiling of the TCR beta VDJ and CDR3. TCRdb redid the calling of the reads with MiXCR, one entry per CDR3 protein. The sample shows about 130,000 distinct CDR3 sequences, roughly two fifths of them seen only once. The sequenced material came from sorted CD4+, CD8+, or CD8+CD57+ T cells (not recorded which) from PBMCs. These receptors were obtained from a human donor in good health, serving as a control.

The chain employs TRBV24-1 and TRBJ2-1; the match to TRBD2 covers 9 bases. The V gene's germline CDR1 is KGHDR and CDR2 SFDVKD. This CDR3 has 20 residues. V was clipped by 7 bases and J by 0 bases; unmatched bases: 18. The CDR3 protein is CATSSIRIAGVTGSYNEQFF. The CDR3 coding sequence is TGTGCCACCAGCTCAATACGAATAGCGGGAGTCACGGGCTCCTACAATGAGCAGTTCTTC.

This chain uses TRBV7-9 with TRBJ1-2; D ambiguous. Trimming removed 7 bases from V and 0 bases from J, with 9 bases in between. Germline CDR1 and CDR2: SEHNR and FQNEAQ (reference sequence). The CDR3 sequence is 13 residues long. CDR3 protein: CASTPDANYGYTF. The CDR3, as DNA: TGTGCCAGCACCCCTGATGCTAACTATGGCTACACCTTC.

For this clonotype: This sequence may be a read error, since a much larger clone differs from it by one base. This chain uses TRBV14 with TRBJ2-1; no firm D call. The germline V gene encodes CDR1 SGHDN and CDR2 FVKESK. This CDR3 has 13 amino acids. CDR3 nucleotide sequence: TGTGCCAGCAGCCTATGGACGGGCAATGAGCAGTCCTTC. Translating gives CASSLWTGNEQSF. The variable domain in full, completed from reference TRBV14 and TRBJ2-1, reads EAGVTQFPSHSVIEKGQTVTLRCDPISGHDNLYWYRRVMGKEIKFLLHFVKESKQDESGMPNNRFLAERTGGTYSTLKVQPAELEDSGVYFCASSLWTGNEQSFGPGTRLTVL.

The sample holds a few counts of this clonotype. The chain combines TRBV7-9 with TRBJ2-7; D is uncertain. Trimming removed 8 bases from V and 2 bases from J, with 4 bases in between. The CDR3 runs 10 residues. Germline CDR1 SEHNR, CDR2 FQNEAQ (reference sequence). This chain's CDR3 is CASGTYEQYF. CDR3 nucleotide sequence: TGTGCCAGCGGGACCTACGAGCAGTACTTC.

There are many counts of this clonotype. The rearrangement links TRBV20-1 to TRBJ1-2; D unresolved. Looked up from germline, CDR1 is DFQATT and CDR2 is SNEGSKA (reference sequence). V dropped 1 base and J dropped 7 bases, with 10 bases sitting between them. The CDR3 spans 12 residues. CDR3 in DNA: TGCAGTGCTAGAGCGGGTTTCGGTGGCTACACCTTC. Translated: CSARAGFGGYTF.

The chain couples TRBV2 to TRBJ2-7, with D perhaps TRBD2 (6 bases). Per germline, CDR1 SNHLY and CDR2 FYNNEI. The CDR3 is made up of 13 amino acids. Trimming cost V 4 bases and J 6 bases, with 13 bases left between them. In DNA, the CDR3 is TGTGCCAGCAGTGTGGGGGGAGGTCGCGAGCAGTACTTC. It yields the protein CASSVGGGREQYF.

This clonotype was recorded at least ten times. The rearrangement joins TRBV2 to TRBJ1-1; 8 bases are shared with TRBD1. V gave up 7 bases and J gave up 2 bases; unmatched junction bases: 6. The germline gives CDR1 SNHLY, CDR2 FYNNEI. The CDR3 has 14 amino acids. In DNA form, the CDR3 reads TGTGCCAGCACGTCGGACAGGGTCAACACTGAAGCTTTCTTT. Translation gives CASTSDRVNTEAFF.

Of note for this clonotype: This may be a read error, as it is one base from a much larger clone. The V call is TRBV6-1, the J call TRBJ2-2; D unclear. The CDR3 extends over 13 amino acids. Trimming took off 8 bases at V and 1 base at J, with 8 bases between the two ends. The germline gives CDR1 MNHNS, CDR2 SASEGT. The CDR3 nucleotides are TGTGCCAGCCGGGCAGAGAACACCGGGGAGCTGTTTTTT. Translation: CASRAENTGELFF.

This clonotype was counted only a few times. The gene calls are TRBV5-4 and TRBJ2-5; maybe TRBD1 (7 bases). V lost 4 bases, J lost 5 bases, and 18 bases lay in between. From germline, CDR1 is SGHNT and CDR2 YYREEE (reference sequence). The CDR3 is 15 amino acids. CDR3 DNA sequence: TGTGCCAGCAGCCGTGCTACAGGGGCGGGGGAGACCCAGTACTTC. Protein: CASSRATGAGETQYF.

This clonotype was counted many times. The rearrangement links TRBV19 to TRBJ2-5, with 11 bases matching TRBD2. The germline V gene encodes CDR1 LNHDA and CDR2 SQIVND (reference sequence). The V gene end was trimmed by 5 bases and the J gene end by 3 bases; junction bases not matched to a gene: 5. CDR3 length equals 15 residues. For the CDR3, the DNA is TGTGCCAGTAGTGCCAGACTAGCGGGAAAAGAGACCCAGTACTTC. It encodes CASSARLAGKETQYF. Full variable domain (remainder filled in from reference TRBV19 and TRBJ2-5): DGGITQSPKYLFRKEGQNVTLSCEQNLNHDAMYWYRQDPGQGLRLIYYSQIVNDFQKGDIAEGYSVSREKKESFPLTVTSAQKNPTAFYLCASSARLAGKETQYFGPGTRLLVL.

The chain couples TRBV24-1 to TRBJ2-3; 14 bases line up with TRBD2. The germline V gene has CDR1 KGHDR and CDR2 SFDVKD. The CDR3 has 17 amino acids. V shed 5 bases, J shed 2 bases, and the junction held 5 bases outside the gene matches. CDR3 sequence: CATSALTSGRATDTQYF. In nucleotides, the CDR3 is TGTGCCACCAGTGCCCTGACTAGCGGGAGGGCCACAGATACGCAGTATTTT.

A remark on this clonotype: This sequence may be a read error, since a much larger clone differs from it by one base. CDR3 protein: CACTLIAGKLLF. In DNA form, the CDR3 reads TGTGCCTGTACTCTTATTGCCGGAAAACTGCTTTTT. This chain joins TRBV30 and TRBJ1-4; D not certain. The CDR3 contains 12 residues. Germline V gives CDR1 GTSNPN, CDR2 SVGIG (reference sequence).

V is TRBV11-2 and J is TRBJ2-7, with D tentatively TRBD1 (6 bases). The V end lost 5 bases, the J end lost 3 bases, and 11 bases lay between the germline ends. The V gene's germline CDR1 is SGHAT and CDR2 FQNNGV. The CDR3 is made up of 13 amino acids. The CDR3 DNA sequence: TGTGCCAGCAGCCTCACACAGGGCTACGAGCAGTACTTC. Its translation is CASSLTQGYEQYF.

This clonotype was counted ten times or more. The rearrangement links TRBV6-6 to TRBJ2-1; no firm D call. The CDR3 is made up of 14 amino acids. Trimming took 4 bases from V and 8 from J, leaving 15 bases between them. Germline CDR1 and CDR2: MNHNY and SVGAGI (reference sequence). DNA for the CDR3: TGTGCCAGCAGTTCCCATCGGCAGAGTCATGAGCAGTTCTTC. Translation gives CASSSHRQSHEQFF.

The sample holds many counts of this clonotype. The J gene is TRBJ1-2, the V gene TRBV11-2, with D perhaps TRBD1 (6 bases). This CDR3 has 15 amino acids. V shed 0 bases and J shed 3 bases, with 11 bases lying between them. Germline V lookup: CDR1 SGHAT, CDR2 FQNNGV. This chain's CDR3 is CASSLDRRGDYGYTF. The CDR3 nucleotides read TGTGCCAGCAGCTTAGATCGCAGGGGAGACTATGGCTACACCTTC.

This clonotype was seen ten or more times. J is TRBJ1-2 and V is TRBV28, with D perhaps TRBD1 (5 bases). The CDR3 totals 15 residues. CDR1 is MDHEN, CDR2 SYDVKM, per germline. Trimming took off 5 bases at V and 3 bases at J, with 16 bases between the two ends. The CDR3 is CASSPSGLQDYGYTF. DNA of the CDR3: TGTGCCAGCAGTCCCTCCGGGCTACAGGACTATGGCTACACCTTC.

CDR3 in amino acids: CASRPGQAYYSNQPQHF. DNA of the CDR3: TGTGCCAGTCGCCCCGGACAGGCTTATTATAGCAATCAGCCCCAGCATTTT. J is TRBJ1-5 and V is TRBV19, with 7 bases lining up with TRBD1. With V trimmed by 8 bases and J by 0 bases, 13 bases remained unmatched. The CDR3 runs to 17 residues. The germline V gene encodes CDR1 LNHDA and CDR2 SQIVND (reference sequence).

The chain recombines TRBV29-1 with TRBJ1-1; D gene unclear. Germline V lookup: CDR1 SQVTM, CDR2 ANQGSEA. V was shortened by 3 bases and J by 7 bases, with 3 bases between the two germline ends. The CDR3 sequence is 9 residues long. CDR3 residues: CSVDVEAFF. The CDR3 coding sequence is TGCAGCGTTGATGTTGAAGCTTTCTTT.

This chain links TRBV3-1 with TRBJ2-6; TRBD1 agrees at 8 bases. The CDR3 spans 18 residues. CDR1 is LGHDT, CDR2 YNNKEL, per germline (reference sequence). With V trimmed by 0 bases and J by 2 bases, 6 bases remained unmatched. CDR3 sequence reads: CASSQDRARGPGANVLTF. The CDR3 DNA is TGTGCCAGCAGCCAAGATAGGGCCAGGGGGCCTGGGGCCAACGTCCTGACTTTC.